Listed below are T cell receptor beta chains from one sample, sequenced in a study of blood T cells in healthy people across ages. MiXCR, run by TCRdb on the 5' RACE reads, gives a single entry per CDR3 protein. The table shows more than 800,000 distinct CDR3 sequences, with 35% to 50% occurring only once. The sample comprised blood. All receptors come from a woman in her sixties in good health. CDR3s include the opening cysteine and the closing phenylalanine or tryptophan. The D gene is left open where the match is weak. Clone size, where shown, is once, few, many, or a class for clones that have expanded.

v_call,clone_size,d_call,j_call,cdr3_aa,cdr3_nt
TRBV28,-,TRBD1,TRBJ2-6,CASSFSLWKRNRGSGANVLTF,TGTGCCAGCAGTTTCTCACTCTGGAAAAGGAACAGGGGTTCTGGGGCCAACGTCCTGACTTTC
TRBV29-1,-,-,TRBJ1-1,CSVVDRTANTEAFF,TGCAGCGTTGTTGACAGGACCGCGAACACTGAAGCTTTCTTT
TRBV7-2,-,TRBD1,TRBJ1-4,CASSLGDRGTNEKLFF,TGTGCCAGCAGCTTAGGGGACAGGGGGACTAATGAAAAACTGTTTTTT
TRBV6-5,few,TRBD1,TRBJ1-2,CASRAGDRGNGYTF,TGTGCCAGCAGGGCGGGCGACAGGGGCAATGGCTACACCTTC
TRBV7-9,-,TRBD2,TRBJ2-1,CASSSQTGTSGRSSYNEQFF,TGTGCCAGCAGCTCTCAAACCGGGACTAGCGGGCGAAGCTCCTACAATGAGCAGTTCTTC
TRBV28,-,-,TRBJ2-2,CATNFRDTITGELFF,TGTGCCACCAATTTCCGGGACACTATCACCGGGGAGCTGTTTTTT
TRBV28,-,TRBD1,TRBJ2-7,CASGGTDTYEQYF,TGTGCCAGTGGTGGGACAGATACCTACGAGCAGTACTTC
TRBV27,once,-,TRBJ2-3,CASTSRRRAGTDTQYF,TGTGCCAGCACCTCGCGGCGGAGGGCCGGCACAGATACGCAGTATTTT
TRBV2,-,-,TRBJ2-3,CASSEARVTLSADTQYF,TGTGCCAGCAGTGAAGCGCGGGTAACCTTATCCGCAGATACGCAGTATTTT
TRBV6-5,-,TRBD2,TRBJ2-3,CASSYSDRGLAGGTDTQYF,TGTGCCAGCAGTTACTCTGACCGAGGACTAGCGGGAGGTACAGATACGCAGTATTTT
TRBV29-1,-,-,TRBJ1-4,CSVQRSEKLFF,TGCAGCGTCCAGCGTTCTGAAAAACTGTTTTTT
TRBV5-1,-,TRBD1,TRBJ2-6,CASSLWGQGVTGANVLTF,TGCGCCAGCAGCTTGTGGGGACAGGGGGTTACTGGGGCCAACGTCCTGACTTTC
TRBV11-1,few,-,TRBJ1-1,CASSQSRDEAFF,TGTGCCAGCAGCCAGTCGAGGGATGAAGCTTTCTTT
TRBV6-1,few,TRBD2,TRBJ2-7,CASIGGLAGYYEQYF,TGTGCCAGCATTGGGGGACTAGCGGGATACTACGAGCAGTACTTC
TRBV5-4,-,-,TRBJ2-6,CASSPPDGIGSGANVLTF,TGTGCCAGCAGCCCTCCGGACGGGATCGGGTCTGGGGCCAACGTCCTGACTTTC
TRBV5-5,few,TRBD2,TRBJ2-1,CASSLTSDTYNEQFF,TGTGCCAGCAGCTTGACTAGCGACACCTACAATGAGCAGTTCTTC
TRBV3-1,-,-,TRBJ1-5,CASSQGPAQPQHF,TGTGCCAGCAGCCAAGGGCCTGCTCAGCCCCAGCATTTT
TRBV7-3,-,TRBD1,TRBJ2-6,CASSPGAGGEDTNVLTF,TGTGCCAGCAGCCCAGGGGCAGGGGGCGAAGATACCAACGTCCTGACTTTC
TRBV6-6,-,TRBD2,TRBJ2-7,CASSLGTSGRAHEQYF,TGTGCCAGCAGTCTCGGGACTAGCGGGAGGGCCCACGAGCAGTACTTC
TRBV6-2/TRBV6-3,-,-,TRBJ2-5,CASSYSIRGKETQYF,TGTGCCAGCAGTTACTCGATTCGGGGTAAAGAGACCCAGTACTTC
TRBV20-1,few,-,TRBJ2-3,CSATIGDGQYF,TGCAGTGCTACAATAGGGGACGGGCAGTATTTT
TRBV20-1,-,-,TRBJ2-7,CSARVGRGQSPYEQYF,TGCAGTGCTAGGGTCGGGCGGGGACAGTCCCCCTACGAGCAGTACTTC
TRBV7-3,-,-,TRBJ1-1,CASSLNRPGPNTEAFF,TGTGCCAGCAGCCTAAATCGTCCGGGCCCGAACACTGAAGCTTTCTTT
TRBV5-1,-,-,TRBJ2-7,CASSLGRESFYEQYF,TGCGCCAGCAGCTTGGGGAGGGAAAGCTTCTACGAGCAGTACTTC
TRBV29-1,-,TRBD1,TRBJ2-7,CSGLTGGGDEQYF,TGCAGCGGGCTGACAGGGGGAGGTGACGAGCAGTACTTC
TRBV12-3/TRBV12-4,-,TRBD2,TRBJ2-4,CASSLGTSGTHVQYF,TGTGCCAGCAGTTTAGGGACTAGCGGAACACACGTTCAGTACTTC
TRBV4-2,many,-,TRBJ2-3,CASSQEREVFQGTDTQYF,TGTGCCAGCAGCCAAGAGAGAGAGGTCTTCCAGGGCACAGATACGCAGTATTTT
TRBV12-3/TRBV12-4,-,TRBD1,TRBJ2-3,CASSYPGQGRDTQYF,TGTGCCAGCAGTTATCCGGGACAGGGAAGAGATACGCAGTATTTT
TRBV7-8,-,-,TRBJ2-7,CASSLPVINEQYF,TGTGCCAGCAGCTTACCAGTGATCAACGAGCAGTACTTC
TRBV27,-,TRBD1,TRBJ1-1,CASSLSRTGGTEAFF,TGTGCCAGCAGTTTATCGCGGACAGGGGGCACTGAAGCTTTCTTT
TRBV5-1,-,-,TRBJ2-7,CASSLEGLRRDEQYF,TGCGCCAGCAGCTTGGAGGGGTTAAGGCGCGACGAGCAGTACTTC
TRBV10-3,many,-,TRBJ2-7,CAISGNPGLLSYEQYF,TGTGCCATCAGTGGCAACCCGGGACTGTTATCCTACGAGCAGTACTTC
TRBV4-1,few,-,TRBJ2-5,CASRPDSQETQYF,TGCGCCAGCAGACCCGACAGCCAAGAGACCCAGTACTTC
TRBV29-1,-,-,TRBJ1-2,CSVAEGMYGYTF,TGCAGCGTTGCTGAGGGGATGTATGGCTACACCTTC
TRBV2,-,TRBD1,TRBJ1-6,CASRETRGNNSPLHF,TGTGCCAGCAGAGAGACCAGGGGGAATAATTCACCCCTCCACTTT
TRBV5-1,once,-,TRBJ2-3,CASRSSEGTDTQYF,TGCGCCAGCAGGTCTTCCGAGGGCACAGATACGCAGTATTTT
TRBV6-2/TRBV6-3,few,TRBD2,TRBJ2-7,CASLPGLAGGDYEQYF,TGTGCCAGCCTCCCGGGACTAGCGGGAGGGGACTACGAGCAGTACTTC
TRBV7-2,-,TRBD2,TRBJ2-7,CASSASGSHYEQYF,TGTGCCAGCAGCGCTAGCGGGAGTCACTACGAGCAGTACTTC
TRBV3-1,-,TRBD1,TRBJ1-5,CASSPGTGVWQPQHF,TGTGCCAGCAGTCCCGGGACAGGGGTTTGGCAGCCCCAGCATTTT
TRBV4-2,-,-,TRBJ1-1,CASSQDASANEAFF,TGTGCCAGCAGCCAAGACGCCTCCGCTAATGAAGCTTTCTTT
TRBV6-2/TRBV6-3,few,TRBD2,TRBJ2-5,CASKGTSGQETQYF,TGTGCCAGCAAAGGGACTAGCGGACAAGAGACCCAGTACTTC
TRBV20-1,once,-,TRBJ2-5,CSARDGVDYRETQYF,TGCAGTGCTAGAGATGGGGTCGATTATCGAGAGACCCAGTACTTC
TRBV6-4,-,-,TRBJ1-2,CASSGGQSYGHTF,TGTGCCAGCAGTGGCGGACAGAGCTATGGCCACACCTTC
TRBV10-3,few,-,TRBJ1-5,CAISETVYDNQPQHF,TGTGCCATCAGTGAGACAGTCTATGACAATCAGCCCCAGCATTTT
TRBV27,-,-,TRBJ1-1,CATSEGGEGTEAFF,TGTGCCACCAGCGAAGGGGGGGAGGGCACTGAAGCTTTCTTT
TRBV6-1,-,-,TRBJ2-5,CASSELRETQYF,TGTGCCAGCAGTGAGTTACGGGAGACCCAGTACTTC
TRBV24-1,-,TRBD2,TRBJ2-3,CATSGTSARDIDTQYF,TGTGCCACCAGTGGGACTAGCGCGCGGGACATAGATACGCAGTATTTT
TRBV2,-,TRBD2,TRBJ2-5,CASSGSGKGTQYF,TGTGCCAGCAGTGGTAGCGGGAAGGGGACCCAGTACTTC
TRBV20-1,few,-,TRBJ1-2,CSAREDVDGYTF,TGCAGTGCTAGAGAAGATGTTGATGGCTACACCTTC
TRBV6-5,-,TRBD2,TRBJ2-7,CASSYGTSGSPYEQYF,TGTGCCAGCAGTTACGGGACTAGCGGGAGCCCGTACGAGCAGTACTTC
TRBV5-1,-,TRBD2,TRBJ2-3,CASSLTSGRNTQYF,TGCGCCAGCAGCCTTACTAGCGGGAGGAATACGCAGTATTTT
TRBV29-1,-,TRBD2,TRBJ2-1,CSVDGTSGRREQFF,TGCAGCGTTGATGGGACTAGCGGGAGACGTGAGCAGTTCTTC
TRBV7-9,-,-,TRBJ1-4,CASSPSDREPMKRLFF,TGTGCCAGCAGCCCATCCGACAGAGAACCCATGAAAAGACTGTTTTTT
TRBV5-1,-,-,TRBJ2-7,CASSSDGIRAYEQYF,TGCGCCAGCAGCTCTGACGGCATTCGGGCCTACGAGCAGTACTTC
TRBV14,few,TRBD1,TRBJ1-2,CASSQDTGTGYGYTF,TGTGCCAGCAGCCAAGACACCGGGACAGGATATGGCTACACCTTC
TRBV7-7,-,TRBD2,TRBJ2-5,CASSPVPSGIQYF,TGTGCCAGCAGCCCCGTCCCTAGCGGGATTCAGTACTTC
TRBV5-1,-,-,TRBJ2-1,CASSLEGWDKSFF,TGCGCCAGCAGCTTGGAGGGGTGGGACAAGTCGTTCTTC
TRBV9,-,-,TRBJ1-4,CASRGVFIPTNEKLFF,TGTGCCAGCAGGGGTGTCTTCATTCCAACTAATGAAAAACTGTTTTTT
TRBV20-1,-,-,TRBJ2-7,CSASLRESDYEQYF,TGCAGTGCTAGTCTCCGGGAGTCAGACTACGAGCAGTACTTC